This T cell receptor beta chain was recorded in a study of blood T cells in healthy people across ages. Study observations and caveats: Lack of knowledge of donor CMV status possibly confounded expanded clonotype changes.

PBMCs were isolated at a quantity of at least 6 million per sample. PCR was performed a second time for 7 to 11 cycles using a sample-barcoded 5' primer and a J-beta primer mix. One entry per CDR3 protein results from TCRdb running MiXCR on the 5' RACE reads. The sample lists around 1,500,000 distinct CDR3 sequences, 42% occurring once. CDR1 is SGHRS and CDR2 is YFSETQ in the germline V gene. This CDR3 spans 15 amino acids. V dropped 4 bases and J dropped 6; count of bases not matched to a gene: 3. With respect to this clonotype: Its antigen is as yet unknown.

The receptor was derived from a woman aged 18-29 years in good health. The sample taken for sequencing was blood. The chain has TRBV5-1 and TRBJ2-1, with TRBD2 matching over 14 bases. The chain's CDR3 is CASSRTSGRFNEQFF. In DNA form, the CDR3 reads TGCGCCAGCAGCCGGACTAGCGGGAGGTTCAATGAGCAGTTCTTC.